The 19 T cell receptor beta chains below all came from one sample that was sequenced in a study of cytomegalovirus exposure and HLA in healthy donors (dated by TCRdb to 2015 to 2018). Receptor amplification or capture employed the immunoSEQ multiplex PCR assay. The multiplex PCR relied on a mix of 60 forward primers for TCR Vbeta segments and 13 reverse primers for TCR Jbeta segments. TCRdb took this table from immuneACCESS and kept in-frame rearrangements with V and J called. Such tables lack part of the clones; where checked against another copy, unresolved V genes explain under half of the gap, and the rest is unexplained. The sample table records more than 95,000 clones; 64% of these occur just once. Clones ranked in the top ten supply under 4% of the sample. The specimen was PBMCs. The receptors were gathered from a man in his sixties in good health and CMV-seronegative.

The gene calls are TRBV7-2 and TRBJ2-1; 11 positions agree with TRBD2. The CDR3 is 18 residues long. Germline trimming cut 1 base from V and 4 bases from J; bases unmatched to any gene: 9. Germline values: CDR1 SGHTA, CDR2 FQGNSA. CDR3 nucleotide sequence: TGTGCCAGCAGCTTAGAAACTAGCGGGAGTCCTGGGTACAATGAGCAGTTCTTC. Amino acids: CASSLETSGSPGYNEQFF.

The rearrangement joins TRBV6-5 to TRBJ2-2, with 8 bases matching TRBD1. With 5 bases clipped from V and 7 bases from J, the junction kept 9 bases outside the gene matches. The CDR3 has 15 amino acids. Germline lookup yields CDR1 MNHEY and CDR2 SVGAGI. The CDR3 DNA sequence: TGTGCCAGCAGTCCCCGACAGGGGAGGATCGGGGAGCTGTTTTTT. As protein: CASSPRQGRIGELFF.

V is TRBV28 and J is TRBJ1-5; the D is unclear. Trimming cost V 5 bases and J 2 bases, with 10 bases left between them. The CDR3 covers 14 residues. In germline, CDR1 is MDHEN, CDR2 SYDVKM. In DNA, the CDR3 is TGTGCCAGCAGTCAACAGAAAGGCAATCAGCCCCAGCATTTT. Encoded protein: CASSQQKGNQPQHF.

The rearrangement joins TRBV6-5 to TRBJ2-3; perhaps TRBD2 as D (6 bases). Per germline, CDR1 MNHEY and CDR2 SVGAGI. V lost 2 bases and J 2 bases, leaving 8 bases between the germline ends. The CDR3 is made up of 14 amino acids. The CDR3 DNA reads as TGTGCCAGCAGTTACGGAGGGGCCACAGATACGCAGTATTTT. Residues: CASSYGGATDTQYF.

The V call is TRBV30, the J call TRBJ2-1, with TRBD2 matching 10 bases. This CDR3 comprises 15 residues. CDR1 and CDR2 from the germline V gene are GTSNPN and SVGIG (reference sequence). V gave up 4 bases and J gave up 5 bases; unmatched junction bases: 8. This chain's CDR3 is CAWNPSSGRDNEQFF. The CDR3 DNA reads TGTGCCTGGAACCCTTCCAGCGGGAGGGACAATGAGCAGTTCTTC.

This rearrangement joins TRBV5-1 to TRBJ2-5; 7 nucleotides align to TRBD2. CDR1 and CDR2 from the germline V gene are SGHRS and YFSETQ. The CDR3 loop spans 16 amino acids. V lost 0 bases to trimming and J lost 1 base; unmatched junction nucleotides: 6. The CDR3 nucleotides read TGCGCCAGCAGCTTGGCCCTTAGCGGGCTCCAAGAGACCCAGTACTTC. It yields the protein CASSLALSGLQETQYF.

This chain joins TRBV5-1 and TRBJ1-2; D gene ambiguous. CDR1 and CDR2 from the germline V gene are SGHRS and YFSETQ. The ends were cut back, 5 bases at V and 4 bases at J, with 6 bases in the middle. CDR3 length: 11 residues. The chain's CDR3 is CASRSVYGYTF. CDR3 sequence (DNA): TGCGCCAGCAGATCAGTCTATGGCTACACCTTC. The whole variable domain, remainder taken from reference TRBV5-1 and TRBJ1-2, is KAGVTQTPRYLIKTRGQQVTLSCSPISGHRSVSWYQQTPGQGLQFLFEYFSETQRNKGNFPGRFSGRQFSNSRSEMNVSTLELGDSALYLCASRSVYGYTFGSGTRLTVV.

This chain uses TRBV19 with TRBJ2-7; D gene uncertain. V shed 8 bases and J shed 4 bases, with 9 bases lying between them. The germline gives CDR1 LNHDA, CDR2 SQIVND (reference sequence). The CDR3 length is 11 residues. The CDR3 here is CASRGVYEQYF. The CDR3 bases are TGTGCCAGTCGAGGTGTTTACGAGCAGTACTTC.

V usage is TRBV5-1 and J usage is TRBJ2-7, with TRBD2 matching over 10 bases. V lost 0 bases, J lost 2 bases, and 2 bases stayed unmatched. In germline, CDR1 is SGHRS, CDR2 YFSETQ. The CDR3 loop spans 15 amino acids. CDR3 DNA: TGCGCCAGCAGCTTGGGAGCGGGGGGGACCTACGAGCAGTACTTC. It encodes CASSLGAGGTYEQYF.

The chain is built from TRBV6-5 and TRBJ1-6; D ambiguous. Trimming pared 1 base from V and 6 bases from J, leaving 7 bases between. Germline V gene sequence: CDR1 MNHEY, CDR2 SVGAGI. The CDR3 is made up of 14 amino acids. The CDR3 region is CASSYLSSNSPLHF. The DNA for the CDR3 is TGTGCCAGCAGTTACTTATCGAGTAATTCACCCCTCCACTTT.

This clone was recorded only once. The DNA for the CDR3 is TGTGCCAGCAGCGTAGATGGAGGACTAGCGGGTTACAATGAGCAGTTCTTC. It is translated as CASSVDGGLAGYNEQFF. The chain is built from TRBV9 and TRBJ2-1; the match to TRBD2 covers 11 bases. Trimming cost V 0 bases and J 4 bases; bases outside gene matches: 6. There are 17 residues in the CDR3. CDR1 is SGDLS and CDR2 is YYNGEE in the germline V gene.

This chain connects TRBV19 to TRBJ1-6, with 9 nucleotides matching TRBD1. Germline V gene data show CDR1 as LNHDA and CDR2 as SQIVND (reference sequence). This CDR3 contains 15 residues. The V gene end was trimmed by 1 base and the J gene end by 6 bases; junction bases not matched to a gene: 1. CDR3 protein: CASSIGGQGNSPLHF. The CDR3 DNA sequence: TGTGCCAGTAGTATAGGGGGACAGGGTAATTCACCCCTCCACTTT. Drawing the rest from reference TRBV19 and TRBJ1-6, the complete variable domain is DGGITQSPKYLFRKEGQNVTLSCEQNLNHDAMYWYRQDPGQGLRLIYYSQIVNDFQKGDIAEGYSVSREKKESFPLTVTSAQKNPTAFYLCASSIGGQGNSPLHFGNGTRLTVT.

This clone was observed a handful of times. The CDR3 region is CASSLQGGSNQPQHF. The CDR3 nucleotides read TGCGCCAGCAGCTTGCAGGGGGGAAGCAATCAGCCCCAGCATTTT. This chain links TRBV5-1 with TRBJ1-5, with 7 bases matching TRBD1. The germline V gene encodes CDR1 SGHRS and CDR2 YFSETQ. After removal of 1 base from V and 1 base from J, the junction contained 2 bases not matched to a gene. The CDR3 runs to 15 residues.

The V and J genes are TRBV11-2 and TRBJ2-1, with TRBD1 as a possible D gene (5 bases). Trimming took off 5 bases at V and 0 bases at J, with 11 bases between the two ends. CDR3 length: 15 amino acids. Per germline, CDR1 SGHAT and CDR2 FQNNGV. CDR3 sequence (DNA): TGTGCCAGCAGCCCGACAGCGAGCTCCTACAATGAGCAGTTCTTC. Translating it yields CASSPTASSYNEQFF.

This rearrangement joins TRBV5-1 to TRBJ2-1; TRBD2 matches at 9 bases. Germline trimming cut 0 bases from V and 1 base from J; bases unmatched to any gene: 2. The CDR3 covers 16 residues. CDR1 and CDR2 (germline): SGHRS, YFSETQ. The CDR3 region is CASSLGGLASYNEQFF. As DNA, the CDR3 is TGCGCCAGCAGCTTGGGAGGACTAGCGTCCTACAATGAGCAGTTCTTC.

Here the CDR3 DNA reads TGTGCCACCAGCCCGCCAGGGTACAATCAGCCCCAGCATTTT. Translated: CATSPPGYNQPQHF. The chain employs TRBV28 and TRBJ1-5, with D perhaps matching TRBD1 (5 bases). The length of the CDR3 is 14 residues. V lost 10 bases to trimming and J lost 3 bases, with 16 bases between them. Germline CDR1 reads MDHEN; CDR2 reads SYDVKM.

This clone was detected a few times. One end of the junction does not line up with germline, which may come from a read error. The CDR3 sequence is CASSWGQGEILIF. Here the CDR3 DNA reads TGTGCCAGCAGTTGGGGACAGGGAGAGATCTTAATCTTC. The chain carries TRBV27 and TRBJ1-2, with 9 nucleotides matching TRBD1. The CDR3 covers 13 residues. Germline V gene data show CDR1 as MNHEY and CDR2 as SMNVEV (reference sequence).

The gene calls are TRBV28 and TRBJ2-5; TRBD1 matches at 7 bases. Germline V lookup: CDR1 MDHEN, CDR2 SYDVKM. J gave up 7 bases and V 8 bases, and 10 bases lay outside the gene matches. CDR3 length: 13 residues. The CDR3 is CASQGETLWTQYF. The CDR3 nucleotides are TGTGCCAGCCAGGGGGAGACGTTATGGACCCAGTACTTC.

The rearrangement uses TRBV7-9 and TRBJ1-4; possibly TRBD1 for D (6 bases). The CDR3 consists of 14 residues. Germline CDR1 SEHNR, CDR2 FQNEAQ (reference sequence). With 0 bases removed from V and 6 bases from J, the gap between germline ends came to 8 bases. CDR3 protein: CASSLAGAHEKLFF. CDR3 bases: TGTGCCAGCAGCTTAGCGGGGGCGCATGAAAAACTGTTTTTT.